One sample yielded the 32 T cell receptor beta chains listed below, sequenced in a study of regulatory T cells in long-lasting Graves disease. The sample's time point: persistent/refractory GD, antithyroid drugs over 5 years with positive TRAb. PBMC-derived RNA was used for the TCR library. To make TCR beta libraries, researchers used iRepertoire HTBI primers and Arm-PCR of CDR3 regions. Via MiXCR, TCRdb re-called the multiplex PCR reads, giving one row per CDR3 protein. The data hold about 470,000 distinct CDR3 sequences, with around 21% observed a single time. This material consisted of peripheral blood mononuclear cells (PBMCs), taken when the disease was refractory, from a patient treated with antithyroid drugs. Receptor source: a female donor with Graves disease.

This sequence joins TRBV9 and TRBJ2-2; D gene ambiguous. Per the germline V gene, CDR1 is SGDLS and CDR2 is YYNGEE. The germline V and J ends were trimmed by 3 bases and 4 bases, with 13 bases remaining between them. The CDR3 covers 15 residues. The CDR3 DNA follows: TGTGCCAGCAGCGGAGGAGTCCGCGGCACCGGGGAGCTGTTTTTT. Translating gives CASSGGVRGTGELFF.

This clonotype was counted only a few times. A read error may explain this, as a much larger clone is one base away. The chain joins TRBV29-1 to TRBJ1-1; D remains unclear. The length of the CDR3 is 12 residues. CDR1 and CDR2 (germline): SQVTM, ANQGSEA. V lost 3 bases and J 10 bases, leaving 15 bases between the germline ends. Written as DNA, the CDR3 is TGCAGCGTTGACACGTCGCGGGTTAGAGCTTTCTTT. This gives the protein CSVDTSRVRAFF.

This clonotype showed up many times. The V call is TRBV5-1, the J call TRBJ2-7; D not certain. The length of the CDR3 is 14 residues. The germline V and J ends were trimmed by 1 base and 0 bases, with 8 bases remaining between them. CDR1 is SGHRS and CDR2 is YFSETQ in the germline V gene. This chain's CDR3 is CASSLLVTSYEQYF. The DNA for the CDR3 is TGCGCCAGCAGCTTGCTTGTCACCTCCTACGAGCAGTACTTC. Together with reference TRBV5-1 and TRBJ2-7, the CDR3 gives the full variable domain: KAGVTQTPRYLIKTRGQQVTLSCSPISGHRSVSWYQQTPGQGLQFLFEYFSETQRNKGNFPGRFSGRQFSNSRSEMNVSTLELGDSALYLCASSLLVTSYEQYFGPGTRLTVT.

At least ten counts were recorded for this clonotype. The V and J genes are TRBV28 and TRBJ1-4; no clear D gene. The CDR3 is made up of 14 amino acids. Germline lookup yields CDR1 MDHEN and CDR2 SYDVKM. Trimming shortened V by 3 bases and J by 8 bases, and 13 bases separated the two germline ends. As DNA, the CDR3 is TGTGCCAGCAGTTTTCTTGGACTAGGGGAAAAACTGTTTTTT. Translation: CASSFLGLGEKLFF.

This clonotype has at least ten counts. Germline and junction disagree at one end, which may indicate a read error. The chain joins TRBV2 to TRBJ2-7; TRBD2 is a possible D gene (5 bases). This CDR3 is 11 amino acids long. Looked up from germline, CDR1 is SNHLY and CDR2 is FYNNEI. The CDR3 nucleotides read TGTGCCAGCAGTCAAGCGGTTTACGGGCACTTC. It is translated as CASSQAVYGHF.

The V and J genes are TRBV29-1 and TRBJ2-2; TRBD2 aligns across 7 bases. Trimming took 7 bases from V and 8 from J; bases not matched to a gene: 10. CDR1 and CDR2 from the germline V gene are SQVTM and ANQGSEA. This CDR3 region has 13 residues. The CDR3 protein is CSAPEAGSGELFF. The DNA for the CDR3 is TGCAGCGCCCCTGAAGCGGGAAGTGGGGAGCTGTTTTTT.

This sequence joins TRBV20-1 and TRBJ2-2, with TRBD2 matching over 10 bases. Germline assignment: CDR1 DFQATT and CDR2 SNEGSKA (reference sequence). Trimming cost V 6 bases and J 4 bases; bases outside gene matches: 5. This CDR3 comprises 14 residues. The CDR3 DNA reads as TGCAGTGCCACTAGCGGGACCACCACCGGGGAGCTGTTTTTT. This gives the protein CSATSGTTTGELFF.

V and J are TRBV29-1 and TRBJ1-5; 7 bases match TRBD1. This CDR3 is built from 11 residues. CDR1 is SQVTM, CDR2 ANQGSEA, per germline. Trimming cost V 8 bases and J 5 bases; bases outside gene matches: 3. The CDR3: CSQDRHQPQHF. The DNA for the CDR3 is TGCAGCCAGGACAGGCATCAGCCCCAGCATTTT.

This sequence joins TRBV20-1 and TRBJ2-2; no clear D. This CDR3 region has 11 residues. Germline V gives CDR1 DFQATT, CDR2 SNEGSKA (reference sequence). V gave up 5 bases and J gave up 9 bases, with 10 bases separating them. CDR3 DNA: TGCAGTGCTGGTGGGGTAAGGGAGCTGTTTTTT. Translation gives CSAGGVRELFF.

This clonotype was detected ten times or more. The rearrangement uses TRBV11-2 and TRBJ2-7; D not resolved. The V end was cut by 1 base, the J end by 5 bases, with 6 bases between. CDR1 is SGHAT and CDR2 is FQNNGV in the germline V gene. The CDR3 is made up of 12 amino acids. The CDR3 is CASSLGKNEQYF. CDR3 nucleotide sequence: TGTGCCAGCAGCTTAGGGAAGAACGAGCAGTACTTC.

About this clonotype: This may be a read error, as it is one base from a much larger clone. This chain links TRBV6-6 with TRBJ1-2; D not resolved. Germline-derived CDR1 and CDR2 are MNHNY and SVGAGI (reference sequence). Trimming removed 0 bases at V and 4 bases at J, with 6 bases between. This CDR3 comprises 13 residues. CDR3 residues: CASSYSAAYGYTF. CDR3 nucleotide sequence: TGTGCCAGCAGTTACTCGGCAGCCTATGGCTACACCTTC.

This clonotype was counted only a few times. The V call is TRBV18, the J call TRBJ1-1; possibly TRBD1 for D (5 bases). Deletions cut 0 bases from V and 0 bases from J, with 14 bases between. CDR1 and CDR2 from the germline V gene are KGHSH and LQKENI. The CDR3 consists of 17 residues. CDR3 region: CASSPPGGVDMNTEAFF. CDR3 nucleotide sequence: TGTGCCAGCTCACCACCGGGAGGGGTAGACATGAACACTGAAGCTTTCTTT.

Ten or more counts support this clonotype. The CDR3 protein is CASSPWGRDETQYF. CDR3 DNA sequence: TGTGCCAGCAGCCCCTGGGGGCGGGACGAGACCCAGTACTTC. The V gene is TRBV7-8, the J gene TRBJ2-5; D tentatively reads TRBD1 or TRBD2 (6 bases each). The germline V gene has CDR1 SGHVS and CDR2 FQNEAQ. The CDR3 length is 14 residues. Trimming took 5 bases from V and 5 from J, leaving 15 bases between them.

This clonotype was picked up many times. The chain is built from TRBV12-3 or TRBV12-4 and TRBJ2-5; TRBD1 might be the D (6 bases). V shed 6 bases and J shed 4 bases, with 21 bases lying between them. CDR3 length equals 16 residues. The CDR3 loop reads CASSSVTDIGGETQYF. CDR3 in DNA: TGTGCCAGCAGCTCAGTGACGGACATAGGGGGAGAGACCCAGTACTTC.

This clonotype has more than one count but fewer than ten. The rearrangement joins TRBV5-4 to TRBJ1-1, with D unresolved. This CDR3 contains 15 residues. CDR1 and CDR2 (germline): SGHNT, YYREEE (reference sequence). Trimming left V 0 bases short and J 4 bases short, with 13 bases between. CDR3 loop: CASSLEVGRSTEAFF. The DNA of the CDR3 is TGTGCCAGCAGCTTGGAAGTTGGCCGGAGCACTGAAGCTTTCTTT. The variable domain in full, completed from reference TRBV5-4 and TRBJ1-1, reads ETGVTQSPTHLIKTRGQQVTLRCSSQSGHNTVSWYQQALGQGPQFIFQYYREEENGRGNFPPRFSGLQFPNYSSELNVNALELDDSALYLCASSLEVGRSTEAFFGQGTRLTVV.

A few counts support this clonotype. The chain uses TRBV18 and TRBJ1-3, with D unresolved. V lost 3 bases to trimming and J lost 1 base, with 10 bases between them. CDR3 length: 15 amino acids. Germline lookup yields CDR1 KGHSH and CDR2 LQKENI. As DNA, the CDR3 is TGTGCCAGCTCACCTCGGGATTTATCTGGAAACACCATATATTTT. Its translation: CASSPRDLSGNTIYF.

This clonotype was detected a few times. CDR3 bases: TGTGCCAGCAAGCGGAGCACAGATACGCAGTATTTT. This gives the protein CASKRSTDTQYF. J is TRBJ2-3 and V is TRBV2, with D tentatively TRBD2 (5 bases). CDR3 length equals 12 residues. V was shortened by 7 bases and J by 0 bases, with 5 bases between the two germline ends. Looked up from germline, CDR1 is SNHLY and CDR2 is FYNNEI. The variable domain in full, with the rest retrieved from reference TRBV2 and TRBJ2-3, is EPEVTQTPSHQVTQMGQEVILRCVPISNHLYFYWYRQILGQKVEFLVSFYNNEISEKSEIFDDQFSVERPDGSNFTLKIRSTKLEDSAMYFCASKRSTDTQYFGPGTRLTVL.

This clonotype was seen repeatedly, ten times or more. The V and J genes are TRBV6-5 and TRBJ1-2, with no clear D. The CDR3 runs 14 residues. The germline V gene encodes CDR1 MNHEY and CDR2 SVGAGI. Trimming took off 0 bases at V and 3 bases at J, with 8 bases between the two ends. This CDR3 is CASSYSTGYYGYTF. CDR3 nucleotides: TGTGCCAGCAGTTACTCGACGGGTTACTATGGCTACACCTTC.

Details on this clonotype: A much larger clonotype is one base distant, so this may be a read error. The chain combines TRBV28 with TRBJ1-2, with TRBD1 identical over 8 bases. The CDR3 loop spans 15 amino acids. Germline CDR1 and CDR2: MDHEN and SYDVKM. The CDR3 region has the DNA TGTGCCGGCAGTCCACGGACAGGGACAAGCTATGGCTACACCTTC. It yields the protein CAGSPRTGTSYGYTF.

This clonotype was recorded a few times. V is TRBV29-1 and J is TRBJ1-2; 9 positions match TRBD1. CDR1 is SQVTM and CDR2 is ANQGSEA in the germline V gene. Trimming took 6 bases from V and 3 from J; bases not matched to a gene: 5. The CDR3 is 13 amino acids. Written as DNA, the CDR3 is TGCAGCGTACGGGACAGGGAAGACTATGGCTACACCTTC. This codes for CSVRDREDYGYTF.

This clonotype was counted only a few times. CDR3 in amino acids: CASNQAGTEAFF. Written as DNA, the CDR3 is TGTGCCAGCAACCAGGCTGGCACTGAAGCTTTCTTT. J is TRBJ1-1 and V is TRBV6-1; no firm D call. The CDR3 has 12 amino acids. Germline assignment: CDR1 MNHNS and CDR2 SASEGT. With 7 bases removed from V and 4 bases from J, the gap between germline ends came to 10 bases.

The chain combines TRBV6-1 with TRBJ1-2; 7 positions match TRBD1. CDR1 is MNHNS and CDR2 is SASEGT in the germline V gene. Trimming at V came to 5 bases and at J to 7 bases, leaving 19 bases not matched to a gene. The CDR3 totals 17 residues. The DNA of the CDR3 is TGTGCCAGCAGTCCAACCATAGGGGGCCTCGGTGTTCGTGGCTACACCTTC. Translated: CASSPTIGGLGVRGYTF.

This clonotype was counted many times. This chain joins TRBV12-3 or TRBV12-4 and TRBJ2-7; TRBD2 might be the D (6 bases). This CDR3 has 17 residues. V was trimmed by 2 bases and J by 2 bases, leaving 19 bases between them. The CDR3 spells CASSLILTGGLTYEQYF. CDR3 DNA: TGTGCCAGCAGTTTAATCCTTACAGGAGGGCTTACCTACGAGCAGTACTTC.

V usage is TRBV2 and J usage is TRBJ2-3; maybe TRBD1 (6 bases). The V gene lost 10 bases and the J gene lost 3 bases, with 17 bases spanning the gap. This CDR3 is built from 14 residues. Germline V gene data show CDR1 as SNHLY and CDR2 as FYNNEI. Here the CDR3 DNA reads TGTGCCAAAAAGGACAGCGAGTCAACAGATACGCAGTATTTT. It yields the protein CAKKDSESTDTQYF.

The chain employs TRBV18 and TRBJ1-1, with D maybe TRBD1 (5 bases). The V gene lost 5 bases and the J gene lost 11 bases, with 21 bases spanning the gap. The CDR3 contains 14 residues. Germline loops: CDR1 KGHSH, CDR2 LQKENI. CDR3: CASSSLRGALAAFF. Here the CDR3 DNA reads TGTGCCAGCTCAAGTCTACGGGGCGCGTTGGCCGCTTTCTTT.

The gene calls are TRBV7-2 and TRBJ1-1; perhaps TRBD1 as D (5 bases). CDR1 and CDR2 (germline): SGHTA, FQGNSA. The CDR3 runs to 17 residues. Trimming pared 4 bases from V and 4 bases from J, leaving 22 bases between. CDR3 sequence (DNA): TGTGCCAGCAGCTCAAGTCGGGACCCGGCGTTGGGCACTGAAGCTTTCTTT. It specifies CASSSSRDPALGTEAFF.

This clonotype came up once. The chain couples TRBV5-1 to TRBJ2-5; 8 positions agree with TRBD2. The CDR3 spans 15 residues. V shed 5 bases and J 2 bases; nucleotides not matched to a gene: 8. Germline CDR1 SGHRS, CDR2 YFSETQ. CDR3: CASRPSGSPQETQYF. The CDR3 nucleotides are TGCGCCAGCAGACCGAGCGGGAGCCCTCAAGAGACCCAGTACTTC.

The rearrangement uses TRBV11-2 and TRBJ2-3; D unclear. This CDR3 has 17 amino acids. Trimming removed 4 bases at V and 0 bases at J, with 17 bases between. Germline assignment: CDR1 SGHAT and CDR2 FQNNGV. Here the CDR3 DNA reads TGTGCCAGCAGCTGGGGATCCCTCTGGGATAGCACAGATACGCAGTATTTT. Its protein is CASSWGSLWDSTDTQYF.

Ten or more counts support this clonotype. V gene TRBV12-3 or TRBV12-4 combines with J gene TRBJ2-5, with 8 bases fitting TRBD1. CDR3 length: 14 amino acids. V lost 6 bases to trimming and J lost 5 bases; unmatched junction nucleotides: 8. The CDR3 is CASRTTGDWETQYF. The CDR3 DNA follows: TGTGCCAGCAGGACGACAGGGGATTGGGAGACCCAGTACTTC.

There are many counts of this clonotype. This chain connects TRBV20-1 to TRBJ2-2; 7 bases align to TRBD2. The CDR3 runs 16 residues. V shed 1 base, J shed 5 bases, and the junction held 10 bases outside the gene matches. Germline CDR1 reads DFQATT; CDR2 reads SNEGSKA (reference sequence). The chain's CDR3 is CSARAGTKVLTGELFF. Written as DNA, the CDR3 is TGCAGTGCTAGAGCCGGGACTAAGGTCCTTACCGGGGAGCTGTTTTTT.

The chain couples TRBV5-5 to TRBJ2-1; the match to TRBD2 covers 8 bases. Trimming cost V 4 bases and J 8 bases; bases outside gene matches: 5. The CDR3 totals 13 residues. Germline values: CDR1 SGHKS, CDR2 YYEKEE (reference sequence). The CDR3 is CASSLAGRYEQFF. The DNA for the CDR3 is TGTGCCAGCAGCCTAGCGGGTCGGTATGAGCAGTTCTTC.

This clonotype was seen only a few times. In DNA form, the CDR3 reads TGTGCCAGCAGTTTCACGGGACAAGAGACCCAGTACTTC. This codes for CASSFTGQETQYF. V and J are TRBV27 and TRBJ2-5; tentative D call: TRBD2 (5 bases). In germline, CDR1 is MNHEY, CDR2 SMNVEV (reference sequence). The length of the CDR3 is 13 residues. The V end was cut by 3 bases, the J end by 2 bases, with 7 bases between.